The entry that follows covers one T cell receptor beta chain sequence. This sample was taken from a study of blood T cell repertoires in COVID-19. Study overall: Some COVID-19 samples were acute and others convalescent; all came from the United States, Italy and Spain.

CDR3 size: 13 residues. V lost 0 bases and J lost 9, with 9 bases in between. The V gene's germline CDR1 is LGHDT and CDR2 YNNKEL (reference sequence). Data came from immunoSEQ multiplex PCR; TCRdb stores just in-frame clones and leaves some out. The sample gives 150,000 to 200,000 clones, around 85% of which show up once; 8% to 10% is in the top ten. The sequenced sample was peripheral blood. V usage is TRBV3-1 (or the pseudogene TRBV3-2) and J usage is TRBJ1-5; TRBD1 might be the D (5 bases). The origin of this receptor is a man between 60 and 75 years old with acute or convalescent COVID-19. CDR3 loop: CASSQDRDGPQHF. The CDR3 DNA reads TGTGCCAGCAGCCAAGACAGGGATGGGCCCCAGCATTTT.